The source of this TCR beta chain is a study of beta chain features in type 1 diabetes listed by TCRdb under 2018. Notes on the research overall: Mean age, gender distribution, total cell number and subset yield were not different between patients and healthy donors. The study compared TCRB repertoires of sorted circulating CD4+ T cell subsets between recently diagnosed type 1 diabetes patients and matched healthy donors. A total of 107,917,701 sorted cells were examined across all samples, and RNA yield correlated strongly with the number of cells per subset. Regulatory and stem cell-like memory subsets were obtained from only 8 patients and roughly 8 healthy donors, while naive and central memory subsets were obtained from all 28 donors. The investigation overall reported the following: Type 1 diabetes patients showed a moderate but significant shortening of TCRB CDR3 length in all four CD4+ subsets. PCR may preferentially amplify shorter templates, but because patient and control samples were amplified and corrected together, any resulting skew would affect both groups equally. Because cDNA rather than genomic DNA was sequenced, highly expressing activated cells could have been over-represented, although no difference in activation and CD3 levels was found between groups. Naive, central memory and regulatory TCRB repertoires appeared more similar among patients than among healthy donors. Patients with type 1 diabetes made fewer insertions and deleted more nucleotides at VDJ recombination sites, implying thymic rearrangement abnormalities. HLA sub-analyses involved small numbers of individuals, so any influence of HLA type on TCRB rearrangement remained unresolved.

All of the isolated RNA was reverse transcribed with the High Capacity cDNA Reverse Transcription Kit, so expressed TCRB transcripts were sequenced. Deep immunoSEQ sequencing was applied to naive, central memory and regulatory T cell samples, giving an average of around 3.8 million total reads per sample. Sorted cells were lysed in RLT buffer, and RNA was extracted using DNase-treated RNeasy Micro or Mini kits according to cell number. Each cell subset was processed separately to prevent cross-contamination, with patient and healthy donor samples processed together. TCRB sequences were amplified from cDNA with the immunoSEQ multiplex PCR, producing 87-bp fragments spanning the CDR3 region. Sequencing of the amplicons was done on the Illumina HiSeq platform. The study's processing was this. Synthetic template baselines were used to correct PCR bias computationally, reads within Hamming distance 2 were collapsed, and singletons that could not be merged were discarded. Reads were aligned against IMGT so that V, D and J genes, CDR3 length and insertions or deletions at six rearrangement sites could be assigned. Within each subset, clonotype counts were normalized to the number of sorted cells before true diversity and Gini coefficients were calculated with the tcR R package. The overlap coefficient, calculated on TCRB nucleotide sequences, was used to measure repertoire sharing. Out-of-frame TCRB sequences from naive cells were analyzed as a proxy for the pre-selection repertoire. Drawn from immuneACCESS, this table holds only the in-frame rearrangements with V and J called that TCRdb kept. Clones are partly lost; checked studies trace under half to an unresolved V gene and leave the rest unexplained. V and J calls and clone size are given by that table; D and trimming were obtained from the DNA. A total of 970,000 or so clones appear in this sample, roughly 17% of them only once. The ten largest clonotypes hold about 0.02% of the sample.

This clone was counted only a few times. The specificity of this receptor is unknown. Per-nucleotide qualities are absent, and no much larger clonotype sits a single base away. Within the sample, other DNA sequences also encode this same CDR3. A single peripheral blood draw of 95 to 150 mL on average was collected from each donor into heparinised tubes. Naive, central memory, regulatory and stem cell-like memory CD4+ T cells were sorted on a BD FACSAria II using a panel including CD45RO, CCR7, CD25, CD127, CD95 and CD27. All sorted populations exceeded 95% purity. PBMCs were isolated immediately by Lymphoprep density gradient centrifugation and stained directly without culture. Samples were stained and sorted in pairs, with one healthy donor and one patient per experiment, so that batch effects were minimized. Sequencing input: naive CD4+ T cells from blood. What this sample's cell subset or site label stands for: true naive CD4+ T cells. The TCR sequence derives from a woman younger than 35 in good health.

For the CDR3, the sequence is CASSSLAKNIQYF. The DNA sequence is as follows: TGTGCCAGCAGTTCACTAGCCAAAAACATTCAGTACTTC. The chain is made from TRBV28 and TRBJ2-4, with no confident D gene call. The CDR3 sequence holds 13 residues, the cysteine and phenylalanine included. This entry keeps only the CDR3 DNA: 39 bases, framed from base 1. The trim is 4 bases for V and 0 bases for J, with a gap of 4 bases between the germline ends. From a lookup of the germline V gene, CDR1 and CDR2 are MDHEN and SYDVKM.